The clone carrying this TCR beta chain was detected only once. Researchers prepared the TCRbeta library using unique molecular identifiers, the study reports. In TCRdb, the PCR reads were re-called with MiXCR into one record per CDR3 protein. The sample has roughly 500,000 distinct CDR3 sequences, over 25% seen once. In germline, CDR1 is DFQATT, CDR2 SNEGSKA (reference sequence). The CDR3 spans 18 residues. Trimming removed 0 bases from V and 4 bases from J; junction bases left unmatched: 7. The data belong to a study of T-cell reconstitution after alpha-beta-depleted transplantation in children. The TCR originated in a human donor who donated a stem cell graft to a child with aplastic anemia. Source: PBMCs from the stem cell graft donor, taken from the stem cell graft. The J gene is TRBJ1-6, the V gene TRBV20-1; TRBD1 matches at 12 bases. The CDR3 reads CSARDAGTGGPYNSPLHF. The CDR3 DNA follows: TGCAGTGCTAGAGATGCCGGGACAGGGGGCCCATATAATTCACCCCTCCACTTT.